These 5 T cell receptor beta chains came from one sample sequenced in a study of cytomegalovirus exposure and HLA in healthy donors. The PCR employed 60 Vbeta primers together with 13 Jbeta primers. The table came from immunoSEQ multiplex PCR; TCRdb's copy has only in-frame clones and leaves some out. The table includes 120,000 to 150,000 clones, around 79% detected once. Material for sequencing was PBMCs. The origin of the receptors is a woman in her forties in good health and CMV-seropositive.

J is TRBJ1-3 and V is TRBV19; unclear D gene. This CDR3 is 13 amino acids long. Germline V gene data show CDR1 as LNHDA and CDR2 as SQIVND (reference sequence). CDR3: CALSSGSGNTIYF. CDR3 DNA sequence: TGTGCTTTATCGTCAGGTTCTGGAAACACCATATATTTT.

A single count supports this clone. This chain joins TRBV11-2 and TRBJ1-1, with unresolved D. Between the trimmed V and J ends, which lost 4 bases and 5 bases, there was a span of 11 bases. The CDR3 is 13 amino acids. From germline, CDR1 is SGHAT and CDR2 FQNNGV. The chain's CDR3 is CASSYLQRTEAFF. In DNA form, the CDR3 reads TGTGCCAGCAGCTACCTACAGCGGACTGAAGCTTTCTTT.

This chain uses TRBV7-6 with TRBJ2-1; TRBD2 matches at 10 bases. Per germline, CDR1 SGHVS and CDR2 FNYEAQ. The J segment lost 6 bases and the V segment lost 4 bases, leaving 3 bases of the junction unmatched. This CDR3 has 14 residues. In nucleotides, the CDR3 is TGTGCCAGCAGCTCCCGACTAGCGGGCAATGAGCAGTTCTTC. Protein: CASSSRLAGNEQFF.

This chain links TRBV5-1 with TRBJ2-7, with 9 bases matching TRBD2. Trimming cost V 4 bases and J 3 bases; bases outside gene matches: 5. The CDR3 is 14 amino acids. CDR1 is SGHRS, CDR2 YFSETQ, per germline. This CDR3 is CASSRSSGVYEQYF. The CDR3, as DNA: TGCGCCAGCAGCCGTTCTAGCGGGGTCTACGAGCAGTACTTC.

The chain joins TRBV6-5 to TRBJ2-3, with a possible D match to TRBD2 (6 bases). The CDR3 runs 12 residues. V lost 4 bases and J lost 7, with 9 bases in between. Germline V gene sequence: CDR1 MNHEY, CDR2 SVGAGI. CDR3 residues: CASSSTSHTQYF. The CDR3 coding sequence is TGTGCCAGCAGTTCCACTAGCCATACGCAGTATTTT.